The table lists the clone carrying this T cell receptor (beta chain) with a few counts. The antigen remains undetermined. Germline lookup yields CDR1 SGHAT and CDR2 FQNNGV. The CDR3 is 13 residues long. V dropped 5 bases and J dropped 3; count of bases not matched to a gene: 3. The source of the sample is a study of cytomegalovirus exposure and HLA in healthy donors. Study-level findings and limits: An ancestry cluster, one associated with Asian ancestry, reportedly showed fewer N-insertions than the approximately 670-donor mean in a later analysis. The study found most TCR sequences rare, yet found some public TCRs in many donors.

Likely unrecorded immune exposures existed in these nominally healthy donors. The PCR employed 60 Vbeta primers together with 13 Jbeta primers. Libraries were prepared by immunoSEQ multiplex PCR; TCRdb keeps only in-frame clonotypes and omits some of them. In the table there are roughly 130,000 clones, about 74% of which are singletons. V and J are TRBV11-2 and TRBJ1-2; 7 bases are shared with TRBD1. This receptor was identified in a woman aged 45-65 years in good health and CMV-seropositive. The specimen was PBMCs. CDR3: CASSRGTDYGYTF. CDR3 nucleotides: TGTGCCAGCAGCCGCGGGACAGACTATGGCTACACCTTC. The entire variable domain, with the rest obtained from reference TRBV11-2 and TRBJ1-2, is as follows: EAGVAQSPRYKIIEKRQSVAFWCNPISGHATLYWYQQILGQGPKLLIQFQNNGVVDDSQLPKDRFSAERLKGVDSTLKIQPAKLEDSAVYLCASSRGTDYGYTFGSGTRLTVV.